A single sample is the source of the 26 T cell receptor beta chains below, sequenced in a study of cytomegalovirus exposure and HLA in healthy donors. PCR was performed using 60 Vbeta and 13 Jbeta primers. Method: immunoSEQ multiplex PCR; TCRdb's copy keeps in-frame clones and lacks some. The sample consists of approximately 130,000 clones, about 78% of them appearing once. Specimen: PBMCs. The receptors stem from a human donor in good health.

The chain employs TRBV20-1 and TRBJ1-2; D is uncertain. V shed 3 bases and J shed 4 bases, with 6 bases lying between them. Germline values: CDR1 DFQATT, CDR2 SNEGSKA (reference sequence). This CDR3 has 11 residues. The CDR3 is CSASPVYGYTF. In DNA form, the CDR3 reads TGCAGTGCTAGTCCTGTCTATGGCTACACCTTC.

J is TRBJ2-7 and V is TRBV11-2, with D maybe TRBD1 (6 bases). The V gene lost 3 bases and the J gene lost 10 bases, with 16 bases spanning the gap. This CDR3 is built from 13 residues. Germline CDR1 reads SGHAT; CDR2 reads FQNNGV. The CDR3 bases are TGTGCCAGCAGCTTGAACAGGGCGACGGAACAGTACTTC. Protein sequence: CASSLNRATEQYF.

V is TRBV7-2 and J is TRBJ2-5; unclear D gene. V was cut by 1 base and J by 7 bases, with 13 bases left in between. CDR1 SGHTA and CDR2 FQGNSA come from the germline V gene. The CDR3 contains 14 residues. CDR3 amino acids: CASSLDRLAGTQYF. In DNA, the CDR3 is TGTGCCAGCAGCTTAGATAGGTTAGCTGGGACCCAGTACTTC.

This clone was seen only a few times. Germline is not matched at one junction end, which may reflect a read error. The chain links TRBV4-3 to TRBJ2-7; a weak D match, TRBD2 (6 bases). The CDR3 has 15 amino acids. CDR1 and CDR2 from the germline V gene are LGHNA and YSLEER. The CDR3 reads CSSSQVKPEGYEQYF. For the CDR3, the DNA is TGCTCCAGCAGCCAAGTTAAGCCGGAGGGTTACGAGCAGTACTTC.

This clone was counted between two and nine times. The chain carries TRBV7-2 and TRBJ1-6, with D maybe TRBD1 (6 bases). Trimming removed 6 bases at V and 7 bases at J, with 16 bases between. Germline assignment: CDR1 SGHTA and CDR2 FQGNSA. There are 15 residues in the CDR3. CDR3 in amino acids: CASRSPQGRNSPLHF. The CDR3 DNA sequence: TGTGCCAGCAGGTCACCGCAGGGGCGGAATTCACCCCTCCACTTT.

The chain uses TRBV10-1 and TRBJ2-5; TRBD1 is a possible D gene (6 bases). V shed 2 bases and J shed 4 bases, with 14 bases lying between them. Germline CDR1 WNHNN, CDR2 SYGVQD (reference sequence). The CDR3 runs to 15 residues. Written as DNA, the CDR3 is TGCGCCAGCAGTGAGAGGGCGCAGGGGCCAGAGACCCAGTACTTC. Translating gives CASSERAQGPETQYF.

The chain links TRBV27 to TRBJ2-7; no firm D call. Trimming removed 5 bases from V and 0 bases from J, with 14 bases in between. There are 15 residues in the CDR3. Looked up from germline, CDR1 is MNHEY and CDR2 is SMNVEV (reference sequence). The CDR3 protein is CASSANTSPSYEQYF. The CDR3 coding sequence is TGTGCCAGCAGTGCCAACACGTCCCCCTCCTACGAGCAGTACTTC.

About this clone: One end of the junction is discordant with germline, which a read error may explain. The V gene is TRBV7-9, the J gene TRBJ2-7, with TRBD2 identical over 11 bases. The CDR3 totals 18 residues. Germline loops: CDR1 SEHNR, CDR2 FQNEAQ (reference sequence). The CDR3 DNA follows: TGTTCCAGCAGCTCAAATCATCCGGGACTAGCGGAACTCTACGAGCAGTACTTC. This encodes CSSSSNHPGLAELYEQYF.

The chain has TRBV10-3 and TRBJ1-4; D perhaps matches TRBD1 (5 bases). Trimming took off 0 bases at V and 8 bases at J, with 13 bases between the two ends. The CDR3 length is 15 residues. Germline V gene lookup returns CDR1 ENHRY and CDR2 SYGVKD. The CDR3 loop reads CAISESVGLGEKLFF. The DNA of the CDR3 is TGTGCCATCAGTGAGTCGGTGGGGCTGGGGGAAAAACTGTTTTTT.

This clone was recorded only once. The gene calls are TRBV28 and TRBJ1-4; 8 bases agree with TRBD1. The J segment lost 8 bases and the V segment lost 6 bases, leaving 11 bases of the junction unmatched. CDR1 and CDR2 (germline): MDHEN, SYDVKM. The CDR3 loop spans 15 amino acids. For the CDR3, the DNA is TGTGCCAGCAGCACGGCCGGGACAGGCGGGGAAAAACTGTTTTTT. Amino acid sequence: CASSTAGTGGEKLFF.

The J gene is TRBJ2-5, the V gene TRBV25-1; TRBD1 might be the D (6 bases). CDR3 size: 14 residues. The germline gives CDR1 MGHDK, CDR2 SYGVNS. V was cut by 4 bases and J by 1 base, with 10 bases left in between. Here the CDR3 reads CASSVGQFQETQYF. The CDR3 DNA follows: TGTGCCAGCAGTGTAGGACAGTTCCAAGAGACCCAGTACTTC.

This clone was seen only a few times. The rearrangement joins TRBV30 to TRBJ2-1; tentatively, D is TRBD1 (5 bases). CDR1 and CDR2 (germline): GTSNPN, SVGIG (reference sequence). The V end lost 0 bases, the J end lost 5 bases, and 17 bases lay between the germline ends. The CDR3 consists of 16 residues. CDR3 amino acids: CAWSVGALSPHNEQFF. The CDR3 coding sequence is TGTGCCTGGAGTGTAGGGGCACTTTCCCCTCACAATGAGCAGTTCTTC. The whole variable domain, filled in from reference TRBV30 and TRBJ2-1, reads SQTIHQWPATLVQPVGSPLSLECTVEGTSNPNLYWYRQAAGRGLQLLFYSVGIGQISSEVPQNLSASRPQDRQFILSSKKLLLSDSGFYLCAWSVGALSPHNEQFFGPGTRLTVL.

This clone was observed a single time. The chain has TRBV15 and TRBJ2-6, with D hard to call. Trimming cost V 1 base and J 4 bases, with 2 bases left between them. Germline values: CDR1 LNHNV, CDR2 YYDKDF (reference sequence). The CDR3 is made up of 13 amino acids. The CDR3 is CATSRVGANVLTF. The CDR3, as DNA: TGTGCCACCAGCAGAGTAGGGGCCAACGTCCTGACTTTC.

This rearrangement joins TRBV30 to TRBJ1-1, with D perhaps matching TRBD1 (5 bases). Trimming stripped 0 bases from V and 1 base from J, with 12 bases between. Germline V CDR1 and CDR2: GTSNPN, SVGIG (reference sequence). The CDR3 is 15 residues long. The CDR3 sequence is CAWSVGRLWNTEAFF. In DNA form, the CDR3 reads TGTGCCTGGAGTGTGGGGCGGCTGTGGAACACTGAAGCTTTCTTT.

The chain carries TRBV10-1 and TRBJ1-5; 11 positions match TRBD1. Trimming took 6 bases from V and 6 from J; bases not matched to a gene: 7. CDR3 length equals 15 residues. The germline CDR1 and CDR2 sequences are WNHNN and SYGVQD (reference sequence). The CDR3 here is CASRAGTGGSQPQHF. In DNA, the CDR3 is TGCGCCAGCAGAGCCGGGACAGGGGGATCTCAGCCCCAGCATTTT.

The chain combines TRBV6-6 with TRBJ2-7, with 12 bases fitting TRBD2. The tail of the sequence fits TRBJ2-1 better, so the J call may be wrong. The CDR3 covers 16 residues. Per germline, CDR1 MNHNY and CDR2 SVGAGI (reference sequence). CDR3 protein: CASRRASGRVPNEQFF. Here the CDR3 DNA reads TGTGCCAGCAGACGCGCTAGCGGGAGGGTCCCCAATGAGCAGTTCTTC.

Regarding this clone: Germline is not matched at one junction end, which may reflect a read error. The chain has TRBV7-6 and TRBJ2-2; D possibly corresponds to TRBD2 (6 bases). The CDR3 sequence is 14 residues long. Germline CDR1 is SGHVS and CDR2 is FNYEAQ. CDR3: CASRRDLNTGELFF. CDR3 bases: TGTGCTAGCAGGAGGGACTTGAACACCGGGGAGCTGTTTTTT.

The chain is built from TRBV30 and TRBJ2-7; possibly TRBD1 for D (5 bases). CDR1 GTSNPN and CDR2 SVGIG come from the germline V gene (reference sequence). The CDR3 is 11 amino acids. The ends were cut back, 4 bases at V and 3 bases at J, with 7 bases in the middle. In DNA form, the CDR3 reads TGTGCCTGGACTCAGGGCTACGAGCAGTACTTC. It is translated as CAWTQGYEQYF.

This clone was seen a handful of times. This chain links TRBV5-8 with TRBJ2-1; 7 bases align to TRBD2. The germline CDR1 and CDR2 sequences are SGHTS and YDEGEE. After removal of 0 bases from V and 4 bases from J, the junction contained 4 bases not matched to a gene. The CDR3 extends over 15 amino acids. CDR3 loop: CASSLGLADYNEQFF. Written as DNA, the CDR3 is TGTGCCAGCAGCTTGGGTCTAGCGGATTACAATGAGCAGTTCTTC.

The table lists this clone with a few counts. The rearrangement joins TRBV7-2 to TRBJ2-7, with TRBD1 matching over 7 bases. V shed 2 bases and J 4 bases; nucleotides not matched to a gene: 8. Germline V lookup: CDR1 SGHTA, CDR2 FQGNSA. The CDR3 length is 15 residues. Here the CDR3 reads CASSLWKGASYEQYF. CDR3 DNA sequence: TGTGCCAGCAGCTTATGGAAGGGGGCTTCTTACGAGCAGTACTTC.

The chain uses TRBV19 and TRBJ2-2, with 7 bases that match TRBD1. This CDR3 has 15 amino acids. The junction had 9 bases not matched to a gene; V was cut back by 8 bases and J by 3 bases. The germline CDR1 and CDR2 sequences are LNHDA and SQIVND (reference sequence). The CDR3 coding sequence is TGTGCCAGTGGAAAGGGGACAGTAGACACCGGGGAGCTGTTTTTT. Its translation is CASGKGTVDTGELFF.

CDR3 protein: CASSVQQGAPYEQYF. CDR3 nucleotide sequence: TGCGCCAGCAGCGTCCAACAGGGGGCCCCCTACGAGCAGTACTTC. This chain links TRBV5-1 with TRBJ2-7, with TRBD1 matching 9 bases. The germline V gene has CDR1 SGHRS and CDR2 YFSETQ. V lost 4 bases to trimming and J lost 2 bases; unmatched junction nucleotides: 7. The CDR3 has 15 residues.

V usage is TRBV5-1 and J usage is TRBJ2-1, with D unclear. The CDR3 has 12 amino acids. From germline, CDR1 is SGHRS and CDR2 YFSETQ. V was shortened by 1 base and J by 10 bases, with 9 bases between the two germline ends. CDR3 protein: CASSLPAEEQFF. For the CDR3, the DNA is TGCGCCAGCAGCTTGCCGGCGGAGGAGCAGTTCTTC.

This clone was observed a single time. CDR3 sequence: CAWSVRAGAHTPYEQYF. The CDR3, as DNA: TGTGCCTGGAGTGTACGGGCAGGGGCGCATACCCCCTACGAGCAGTACTTC. V usage is TRBV30 and J usage is TRBJ2-5; D might be TRBD1 (6 bases). The last part of the DNA fits TRBJ2-7 better; the J call may be wrong. CDR3 length: 17 residues. In germline, CDR1 is GTSNPN, CDR2 SVGIG (reference sequence).

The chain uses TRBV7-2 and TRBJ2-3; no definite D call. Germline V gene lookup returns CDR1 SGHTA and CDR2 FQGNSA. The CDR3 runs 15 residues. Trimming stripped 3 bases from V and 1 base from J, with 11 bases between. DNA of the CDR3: TGTGCCAGCAGCTTGTTAGTTCAGGGCACAGATACGCAGTATTTT. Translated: CASSLLVQGTDTQYF.

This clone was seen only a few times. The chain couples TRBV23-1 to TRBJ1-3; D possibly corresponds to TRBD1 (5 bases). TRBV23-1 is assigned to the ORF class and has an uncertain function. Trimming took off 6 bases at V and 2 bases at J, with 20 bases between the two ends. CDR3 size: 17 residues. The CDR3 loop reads CASSPQKTARAGNTIYF. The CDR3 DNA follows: TGCGCCAGCAGCCCTCAGAAGACGGCCAGGGCTGGAAACACCATATATTTT.